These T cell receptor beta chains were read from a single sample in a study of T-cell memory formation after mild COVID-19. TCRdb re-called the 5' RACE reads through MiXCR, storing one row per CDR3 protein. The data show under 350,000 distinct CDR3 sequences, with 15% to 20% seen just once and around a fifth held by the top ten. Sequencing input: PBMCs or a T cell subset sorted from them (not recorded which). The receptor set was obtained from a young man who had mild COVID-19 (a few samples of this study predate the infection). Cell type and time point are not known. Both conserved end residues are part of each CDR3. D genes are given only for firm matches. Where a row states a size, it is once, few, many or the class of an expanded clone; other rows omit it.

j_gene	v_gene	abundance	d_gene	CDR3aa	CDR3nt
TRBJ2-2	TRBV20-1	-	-	CSASAQAGELFF	TGCAGTGCTAGCGCGCAGGCCGGGGAGCTGTTTTTT
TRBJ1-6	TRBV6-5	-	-	CASRWDETHNSPLHF	TGTGCCAGCAGATGGGACGAGACCCATAATTCACCCCTCCACTTT
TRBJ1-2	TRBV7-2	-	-	CASRPTAIGGYTF	TGTGCCAGCAGGCCTACAGCAATTGGGGGCTACACCTTC
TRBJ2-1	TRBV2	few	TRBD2	CASRERGKYNEQFF	TGTGCCAGCAGAGAGCGGGGAAAATACAATGAGCAGTTCTTC
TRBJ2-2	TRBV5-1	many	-	CASFAGLNTGELFF	TGCGCCAGCTTTGCGGGCTTGAACACCGGGGAGCTGTTTTTT
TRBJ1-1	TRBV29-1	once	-	CSSGVLTGGAFF	TGCAGCTCCGGGGTACTGACGGGAGGAGCTTTCTTT
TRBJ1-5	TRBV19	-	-	CASSSRNNQPQHF	TGTGCCAGTAGCAGTAGAAACAATCAGCCCCAGCATTTT
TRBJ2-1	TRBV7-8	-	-	CASSLVWNEQFF	TGTGCCAGCAGCTTAGTATGGAATGAGCAGTTCTTC
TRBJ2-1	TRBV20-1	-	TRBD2	CSARDSGSGGGRLTNEQFF	TGCAGTGCTAGAGATAGCGGATCTGGCGGGGGGCGCCTAACCAATGAGCAGTTCTTC
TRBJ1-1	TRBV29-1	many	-	CSTRVGLEAFF	TGCAGCACCCGGGTGGGGCTTGAAGCTTTCTTT
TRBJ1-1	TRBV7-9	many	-	CASSSDGNTEAFF	TGTGCCAGCAGTTCAGACGGGAACACTGAAGCTTTCTTT
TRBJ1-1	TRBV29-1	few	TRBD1	CSVRDRASVTEAFF	TGCAGCGTACGGGACAGGGCGAGTGTCACTGAAGCTTTCTTT
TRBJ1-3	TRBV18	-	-	CASSPEEGNTIYF	TGTGCCAGCTCACCCGAAGAGGGAAACACCATATATTTT
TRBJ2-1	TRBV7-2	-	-	CASSLSTYPHNEQFF	TGTGCCAGCAGCTTATCTACCTACCCCCACAATGAGCAGTTCTTC
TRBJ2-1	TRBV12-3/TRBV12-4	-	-	CASHGGTYNEQFF	TGTGCCAGCCACGGGGGCACCTACAATGAGCAGTTCTTC
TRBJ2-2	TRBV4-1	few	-	CASSQDWWGSGELFF	TGCGCCAGCAGCCAAGACTGGTGGGGGTCTGGGGAGCTGTTTTTT
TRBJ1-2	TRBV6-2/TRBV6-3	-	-	CATSFLIPRRANYGYTF	TGTGCCACCAGTTTCCTGATTCCCCGGAGAGCTAACTATGGCTACACCTTC
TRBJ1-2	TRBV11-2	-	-	CASSLAARTGYTF	TGTGCCAGCAGCTTAGCGGCACGGACGGGCTACACCTTC
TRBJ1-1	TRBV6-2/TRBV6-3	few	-	CASSPLRVMNTEAFF	TGTGCCAGCAGTCCCCTTAGGGTCATGAACACTGAAGCTTTCTTT
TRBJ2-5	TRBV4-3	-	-	CASSQDQASEETQYF	TGCGCCAGCAGCCAAGATCAGGCCTCCGAAGAGACCCAGTACTTC
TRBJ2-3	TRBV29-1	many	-	CSVEGPGTDTQYF	TGCAGCGTTGAGGGGCCGGGCACAGATACGCAGTATTTT
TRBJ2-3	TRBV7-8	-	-	CASRIQGFATDTQYF	TGTGCCAGCAGAATCCAGGGTTTCGCGACAGATACGCAGTATTTT
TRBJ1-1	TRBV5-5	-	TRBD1	CASGGTEGSNTEAFF	TGTGCCAGCGGAGGGACAGAGGGTTCAAACACTGAAGCTTTCTTT
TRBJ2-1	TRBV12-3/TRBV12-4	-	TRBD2	CASSLGGGVDEQFF	TGTGCCAGCAGTTTGGGCGGGGGGGTAGATGAGCAGTTCTTC
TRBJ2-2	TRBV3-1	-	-	CASRLDGTGELFF	TGTGCCAGCAGGTTGGACGGCACCGGGGAGCTGTTTTTT
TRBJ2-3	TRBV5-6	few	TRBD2	CASSSVQLPGLAADTQYF	TGTGCCAGCAGCTCGGTCCAACTTCCGGGACTAGCAGCAGATACGCAGTATTTT
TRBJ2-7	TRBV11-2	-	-	CASSDGTGSSYEQYF	TGTGCCAGCAGCGACGGGACCGGTAGCTCCTACGAGCAGTACTTC
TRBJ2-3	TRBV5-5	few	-	CASSFSDSSTDTQYF	TGTGCCAGCAGCTTCTCCGATTCTAGCACAGATACGCAGTATTTT
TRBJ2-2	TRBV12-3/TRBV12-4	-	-	CASSLSIENTGELFF	TGTGCCAGCAGTTTGTCCATCGAGAACACCGGGGAGCTGTTTTTT
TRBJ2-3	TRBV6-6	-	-	CASSYNRMTDTQYF	TGTGCCAGCAGTTACAACAGGATGACAGATACGCAGTATTTT
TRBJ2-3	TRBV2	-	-	CAGDRGTDTDTQYF	TGTGCCGGTGACCGGGGCACCGACACAGATACGCAGTATTTT
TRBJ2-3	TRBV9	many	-	CASSPFQGTDTQYF	TGTGCCAGCAGCCCCTTTCAGGGCACAGATACGCAGTATTTT
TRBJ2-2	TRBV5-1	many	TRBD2	CASSHGLAYTGELFF	TGCGCCAGCAGCCATGGACTAGCTTACACCGGGGAGCTGTTTTTT
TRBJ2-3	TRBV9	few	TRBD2	CASRAGTSGGTDTQYF	TGTGCCAGCAGAGCCGGGACTAGCGGGGGCACAGATACGCAGTATTTT
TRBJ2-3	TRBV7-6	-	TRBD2	CASSLDAGVADTQYF	TGTGCCAGCAGCTTAGATGCGGGGGTGGCAGATACGCAGTATTTT